This TCR beta chain appears in the sequencing data of a study of Graves' ophthalmopathy and Graves' hyperthyroidism. The study, taken as a whole, reports: Prediction of ophthalmopathy progression reached 70.59% sensitivity and roughly 72% specificity.

For repertoire sequencing, the TCR beta CDR3 regions were amplified from RNA transcripts. First-round RT-PCR relied on HTBI primers, and a second-round multiplex PCR came next. TCRdb reprocessed the multiplex PCR reads via MiXCR and lists one record per CDR3 protein. The top ten hold over 8.5% of the sample, which has over a million distinct CDR3 sequences, about two fifths seen once. As to this clonotype: The antigen is unknown.

J was trimmed by 2 bases and V by 8 bases; bases with no gene match: 12. This CDR3 spans 16 amino acids. This receptor was taken from an adult man with Graves' hyperthyroidism. The sequenced sample consisted of peripheral blood or thyroid tissue (not recorded which). The chain couples TRBV12-3 or TRBV12-4 to TRBJ2-5, with 9 bases that match TRBD2. This CDR3 reads CASSPLPSGNQETQYF. CDR3 sequence (DNA): TGTGCCAGCTCACCCCTGCCTAGCGGGAATCAAGAGACCCAGTACTTC.